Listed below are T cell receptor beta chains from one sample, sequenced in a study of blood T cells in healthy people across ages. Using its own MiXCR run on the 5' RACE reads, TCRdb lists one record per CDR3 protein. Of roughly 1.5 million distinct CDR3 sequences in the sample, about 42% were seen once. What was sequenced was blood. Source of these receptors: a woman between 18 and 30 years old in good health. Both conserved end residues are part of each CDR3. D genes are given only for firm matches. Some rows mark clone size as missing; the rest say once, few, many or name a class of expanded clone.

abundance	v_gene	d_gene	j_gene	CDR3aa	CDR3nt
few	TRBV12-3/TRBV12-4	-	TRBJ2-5	CASSSQGIEQYF	TGTGCCAGCAGTTCACAGGGTATTGAGCAGTACTTC
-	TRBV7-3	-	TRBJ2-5	CASSLGVQGSLETQYF	TGTGCCAGCAGCTTAGGAGTGCAGGGTTCCCTGGAGACCCAGTACTTC
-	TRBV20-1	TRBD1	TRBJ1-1	CSARVGGRRGGNTEAFF	TGCAGTGCTAGAGTAGGGGGACGCAGGGGGGGAAACACTGAAGCTTTCTTT
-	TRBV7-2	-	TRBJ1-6	CASSPDLGSPLHF	TGTGCCAGCAGCCCAGATCTGGGCTCACCCCTCCACTTT
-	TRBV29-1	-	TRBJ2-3	CSVEDPEGADTHYF	TGCAGCGTTGAAGATCCCGAAGGTGCAGATACGCATTATTTT
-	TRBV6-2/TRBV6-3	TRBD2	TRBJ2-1	CASSIAGGRIGEQFF	TGTGCCAGCAGCATAGCGGGGGGCAGGATTGGGGAGCAGTTCTTC
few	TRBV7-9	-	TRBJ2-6	CASSPRQPGANVLTF	TGTGCCAGCAGCCCCCGACAGCCTGGGGCCAACGTCCTGACTTTC
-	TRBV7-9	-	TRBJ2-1	CSSSFERAKFF	TGTTCCAGCAGCTTCGAGCGGGCGAAGTTCTTC
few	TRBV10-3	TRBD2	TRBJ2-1	CAISEAREGSYNGQFF	TGTGCCATCAGTGAGGCTCGGGAGGGGTCCTACAATGGGCAGTTCTTC
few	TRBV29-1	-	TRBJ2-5	CSVVQHGQYF	TGCAGCGTTGTACAGCATGGCCAGTACTTC
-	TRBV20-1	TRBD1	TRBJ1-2	CSARRDREYGYTF	TGCAGTGCTAGAAGGGACAGGGAGTATGGCTACACCTTC
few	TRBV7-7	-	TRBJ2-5	CASSPQFGETQYF	TGTGCTAGCAGCCCCCAGTTCGGGGAGACCCAGTACTTC
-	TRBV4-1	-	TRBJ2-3	CASSQYRESGTDTQYF	TGCGCCAGCAGCCAGTACCGGGAGTCAGGCACAGATACGCAGTATTTT
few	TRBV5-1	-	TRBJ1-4	CASSLVGTDEKLFF	TGCGCCAGCAGCTTGGTTGGGACGGATGAAAAACTGTTTTTT
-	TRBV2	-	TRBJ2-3	CASTPAWGTDTQYF	TGTGCCAGCACCCCCGCGTGGGGAACAGATACGCAGTATTTT
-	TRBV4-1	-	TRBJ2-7	CASRQSQGGESYEQYF	TGCGCCAGCAGACAGAGCCAAGGGGGGGAGTCTTACGAGCAGTACTTC
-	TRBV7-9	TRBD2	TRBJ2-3	CASSFFRGRDTDTQYF	TGTGCCAGCAGCTTCTTTAGAGGGAGGGACACAGATACGCAGTATTTT
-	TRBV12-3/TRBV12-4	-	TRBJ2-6	CASSLNRLLSGANVLTF	TGTGCCAGCAGTTTAAATAGACTTTTGTCTGGGGCCAACGTCCTGACTTTC
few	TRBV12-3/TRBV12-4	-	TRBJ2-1	CASNLGGSYNEQFF	TGTGCCAGCAACCTTGGGGGCTCCTACAATGAGCAGTTCTTC
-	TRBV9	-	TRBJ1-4	CASSALHGATNEKLFF	TGTGCCAGCAGCGCCCTACACGGAGCAACTAATGAAAAACTGTTTTTT
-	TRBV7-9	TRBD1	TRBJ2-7	CASSLAWTGNNEQYF	TGTGCCAGCAGCTTAGCCTGGACAGGGAACAACGAGCAGTACTTC
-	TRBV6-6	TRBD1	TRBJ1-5	CASSLNRGRRNQPQHF	TGTGCCAGCAGTTTAAACAGGGGGAGACGCAATCAGCCCCAGCATTTT
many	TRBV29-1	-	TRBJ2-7	CSVAWGVYSYEQYF	TGCAGCGTTGCGTGGGGAGTTTACTCCTACGAGCAGTACTTC
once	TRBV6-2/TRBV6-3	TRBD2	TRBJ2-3	CADTDSGVSTDTQYF	TGTGCCGACACCGATAGCGGGGTTAGCACAGATACGCAGTATTTT
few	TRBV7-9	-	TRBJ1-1	CASSPRFDTEAFF	TGTGCCAGCAGCCCCCGATTCGACACTGAAGCTTTCTTT
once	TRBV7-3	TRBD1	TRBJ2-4	CAISVGQGDLQYF	TGTGCCATCAGCGTAGGACAGGGCGATCTTCAGTACTTC
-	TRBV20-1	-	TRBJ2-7	CSAKEESNYEQYF	TGCAGTGCTAAGGAGGAGAGTAACTACGAGCAGTACTTC
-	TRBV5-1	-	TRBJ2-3	CASSARPDTDTQYF	TGCGCCAGCAGCGCCCGGCCCGACACAGATACGCAGTATTTT
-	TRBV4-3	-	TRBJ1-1	CASSQDPRETEAFF	TGCGCCAGCAGCCAAGATCCGAGAGAGACTGAAGCTTTCTTT
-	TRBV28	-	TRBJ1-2	CASSSVSGGGYTF	TGTGCCAGCAGTTCAGTCTCCGGGGGTGGCTACACCTTC
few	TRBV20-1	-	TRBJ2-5	CSAHLRGLGYF	TGCAGTGCTCACCTCAGGGGCCTAGGGTACTTC
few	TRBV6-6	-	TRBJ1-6	CASSLQPSPLHF	TGTGCCAGCAGCCTACAGCCTTCACCCCTCCACTTT
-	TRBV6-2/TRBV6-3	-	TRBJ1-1	CASTGTAVHTEAFF	TGTGCCAGCACTGGGACCGCAGTGCACACTGAAGCTTTCTTT
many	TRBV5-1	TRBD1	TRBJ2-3	CASSTRTGSTDTQYF	TGCGCCAGCAGCACCCGGACAGGTAGCACAGATACGCAGTATTTT
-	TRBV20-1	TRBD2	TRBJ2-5	CSALSGRGANEQYF	TGCAGTGCACTTAGCGGGAGAGGGGCCAATGAGCAGTACTTC
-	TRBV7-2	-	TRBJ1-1	CASSFPGHMNTEAFF	TGTGCCAGCAGCTTTCCCGGACATATGAACACTGAAGCTTTCTTT
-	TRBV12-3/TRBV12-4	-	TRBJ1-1	CASTSGTGNTEAFF	TGTGCCAGCACTTCCGGGACGGGGAACACTGAAGCTTTCTTT
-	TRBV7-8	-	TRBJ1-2	CASSLRGGGRNYGYTF	TGTGCCAGCAGCTTAAGGGGGGGGGGAAGGAACTATGGCTACACCTTC
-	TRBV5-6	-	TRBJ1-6	CASSLYKGSPLHF	TGTGCCAGCAGCTTGTATAAAGGTTCACCCCTCCACTTT
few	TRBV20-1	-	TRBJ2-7	CSAREFTIKGEQYF	TGCAGTGCTAGAGAGTTCACAATAAAGGGCGAGCAGTACTTC
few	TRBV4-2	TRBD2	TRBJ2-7	CASSGTTSGRSYEQYF	TGTGCCAGCAGCGGGACAACTAGCGGGCGCTCCTACGAGCAGTACTTC
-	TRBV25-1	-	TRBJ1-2	CASSDPDLTLASGYTF	TGTGCCAGCAGTGACCCCGACCTTACCCTCGCAAGCGGCTACACCTTC
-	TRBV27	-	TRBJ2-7	CASSLLGYNEQYF	TGTGCCAGCAGTTTGTTAGGGTACAATGAGCAGTACTTC
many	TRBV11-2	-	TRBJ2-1	CASSAAQGGQYNEQFF	TGTGCCAGCAGCGCTGCTCAGGGAGGTCAATACAATGAGCAGTTCTTC
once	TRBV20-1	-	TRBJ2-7	CSARRSLRGSYEQYF	TGCAGTGCTAGAAGAAGCCTTAGGGGAAGCTACGAGCAGTACTTC
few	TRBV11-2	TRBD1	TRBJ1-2	CASSHIRTGGRYGYTF	TGTGCCAGCAGCCACATTCGGACAGGGGGCCGTTATGGCTACACCTTC
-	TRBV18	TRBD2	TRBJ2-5	CASSPQREVGETQYF	TGTGCCAGCTCACCCCAGCGGGAGGTTGGTGAGACCCAGTACTTC
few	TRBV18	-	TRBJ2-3	CASSQEGGQRTDTQYF	TGTGCCAGCTCACAGGAGGGGGGCCAACGCACAGATACGCAGTATTTT
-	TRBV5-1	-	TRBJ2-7	CAYGRLTYEQYF	TGCGCCTACGGGCGGTTAACCTACGAGCAGTACTTC
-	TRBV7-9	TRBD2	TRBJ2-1	CASSLGRTSGTSSSYNEQFF	TGTGCCAGCAGCTTAGGAAGGACTAGCGGGACTTCCAGCTCCTACAATGAGCAGTTCTTC
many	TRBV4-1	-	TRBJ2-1	CASSQDGVSSYNEQFF	TGCGCCAGCAGCCAAGACGGGGTGAGCTCCTACAATGAGCAGTTCTTC
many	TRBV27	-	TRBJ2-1	CASSLSWGHEQFF	TGTGCCAGCAGTTTATCGTGGGGCCATGAGCAGTTCTTC